Listed below are T cell receptor beta chains from one sample, sequenced in a study of blood T cell repertoires in COVID-19. Profiling relied on immunoSEQ multiplex PCR, and the TCRdb table lists in-frame clones only, not all of them. The sample carries about 380,000 clones, approximately 81% recorded once. Specimen: peripheral blood. Every receptor here comes from a woman between 18 and 29 years old with acute or convalescent COVID-19. Each CDR3 is given with its conserved first and last residue. The order of the fields is V gene, D gene, CDR3 protein. The D gene is left open where the match is weak.

TRBV27,.,CGRGRGNQPQHF
TRBV24-1,.,CATSDPDDTTGDEQFF
TRBV4-2,TRBD2,CASSQETGLAGGLYEQYF
TRBV4-2,.,CASSPGYRERLSEAFF
TRBV5-1,.,CASSLVLGSTGELFF
TRBV6-5,.,CARQPGYEQYF
TRBV2,.,CASIKELNTEAFF
TRBV30,.,CAWSLGWGQPQHF
TRBV5-1,TRBD1,CASSLGQGVSRNTEAFF
TRBV28,.,CASKLSSYNSPLHF
TRBV5-1,TRBD2,CASRPWAGLAGDNEQFF
TRBV6-6,TRBD2,CASSLAGGITGTDTQYF
TRBV28,.,CASTGSYTQYF
TRBV7-5,.,CARSLNTPGHTEAFF
TRBV19,.,CASSIALAPPQHF
TRBV19,TRBD1,CASSLGQGGNTEAFF
TRBV5-8,.,CASSLAFSYEQFF
TRBV19,.,CASSSPGTEAFF
TRBV4-1,.,CASSQVLGELFF
TRBV15,TRBD2,CATEFSGSSYNEQFF
TRBV7-9,.,CASSPGLSDTQYF
TRBV5-6,.,CASSPYDSLFYSPLHF
TRBV19,TRBD1,CASSGGQVRNQPQHF
TRBV7-8,.,CASSPGVGAYEQYF
TRBV30,TRBD1,CAWDTGVGNTIYF
TRBV2,TRBD2,CASSDGRGGQDTQYF
TRBV6-1,.,CASSEATGNNQPQHF
TRBV7-3,.,CASSPPSSYEQYF
TRBV5-3,TRBD1,CARSLGTGFYGYTF
TRBV7-9,TRBD1,CASSPQTGGLGYNEQFF
TRBV5-1,.,CASRNNRAGTEAFF
TRBV19,.,CASSILSTGTGELFF
TRBV6-1,TRBD1,CATDRGGNTIYF
TRBV5-1,.,CASSLLALFYNTEAFF
TRBV25-1,.,CASSPSAGSGRETQYF
TRBV3-1/TRBV3-2,.,CASSLQGPTYEQYF
TRBV7-6,TRBD1,CASSLSGQPYEQYF
TRBV5-1,TRBD1,CASSLVGQGINEQFF
TRBV5-6,.,CASRPGQTTDTQYF
TRBV18,TRBD1,CASSPIGTGEGYTF
TRBV19,.,CASSISGTGTYEQYF
TRBV11-2,TRBD1,CASSLGQQGGYTF
TRBV6-5,.,CASTRGQNTEAFF
TRBV5-1,.,CASSLAHSSNTGELFF
TRBV4-2,.,CASSQNGGESPLHF
TRBV5-1,TRBD1,CASSFITHRGQGQPQHF
TRBV6-1,TRBD2,CASSDGLWGGNEQFF
TRBV4-1,.,CASSQGGDSPYNEQFF
TRBV10-3,.,CAIAGLSSGNTIYF
TRBV27,TRBD2,CASSFNSRLAGSYEQYF
TRBV6-6,.,CASSYSKIEGGSGYTF
TRBV5-1,TRBD1,CASSNGQVADTQYF